This is a list of T cell receptor beta chains from one sample in a study of T cells in Graves' hyperthyroidism and ophthalmopathy. TCRdb called the multiplex PCR reads again in MiXCR, with one record for every CDR3 protein. Altogether approximately 490,000 distinct CDR3 sequences are present, 20% to 25% being singletons, with the ten largest covering around 50%. Sequencing was performed on blood. The receptors come from a woman in her 70s with Graves' ophthalmopathy. Both conserved end residues are part of each CDR3. D genes are given only for firm matches. The size of a clone is reported for some rows only, either as once, few or many, or as a class for expanded clones.

length: 14; D: TRBD1; V: TRBV6-1; J: TRBJ1-6; size: -; CDR3: CASSPDRVKSPLHF; DNA: TGTGCCAGCAGCCCGGACAGGGTTAAGTCACCCCTCCACTTT
length: 13; D: -; V: TRBV20-1; J: TRBJ2-7; size: few; CDR3: CSATRDASYEQYF; DNA: TGCAGTGCTACACGGGATGCCTCCTACGAGCAGTACTTC
length: 15; D: -; V: TRBV5-1; J: TRBJ2-3; size: -; CDR3: CASRVVEGAADTQYF; DNA: TGCGCCAGCAGGGTGGTGGAGGGCGCGGCAGATACGCAGTATTTT
length: 12; D: -; V: TRBV5-6; J: TRBJ2-7; size: many; CDR3: CASSLGRYEQYF; DNA: TGTGCCAGCAGTTTGGGCCGTTACGAGCAGTACTTC
length: 14; D: -; V: TRBV5-1; J: TRBJ2-1; size: few; CDR3: CASSGTTNYNEQFF; DNA: TGCGCCAGCAGCGGAACGACAAACTACAATGAGCAGTTCTTC
length: 15; D: -; V: TRBV11-2; J: TRBJ2-2; size: -; CDR3: CASSLKRPNTGELFF; DNA: TGTGCCAGCAGCTTAAAACGGCCAAACACCGGGGAGCTGTTTTTT
length: 14; D: -; V: TRBV3-1; J: TRBJ2-7; size: -; CDR3: CASSQPGRYYGQYF; DNA: TGTGCCAGCAGCCAACCGGGACGGTACTACGGGCAGTACTTC
length: 17; D: TRBD1; V: TRBV7-9; J: TRBJ2-6; size: few; CDR3: CASSNGTGFFWANVLTF; DNA: TGTGCCAGCAGCAACGGGACAGGGTTTTTCTGGGCCAACGTCCTGACTTTC
length: 11; D: TRBD1; V: TRBV6-2/TRBV6-3; J: TRBJ1-2; size: -; CDR3: CASDRGLGYTF; DNA: TGTGCCAGCGACAGGGGGCTTGGCTACACCTTC
length: 15; D: -; V: TRBV30; J: TRBJ1-3; size: -; CDR3: CAWSPGLSSGNTIYF; DNA: TGTGCCTGGAGTCCCGGACTCAGCTCTGGAAACACCATATATTTT
length: 15; D: -; V: TRBV7-9; J: TRBJ2-7; size: -; CDR3: CASSLAGRRPYEQYF; DNA: TGTGCCAGCAGCTTAGCCGGGCGGAGACCCTACGAGCAGTACTTC
length: 14; D: -; V: TRBV18; J: TRBJ1-1; size: -; CDR3: CASSPRSEGAEAFF; DNA: TGTGCCAGCTCACCAAGGTCTGAGGGGGCTGAAGCTTTCTTT
length: 16; D: -; V: TRBV28; J: TRBJ2-4; size: many; CDR3: CASSSGLSLAKNIQYF; DNA: TGTGCCAGCAGTTCCGGACTCTCGCTAGCCAAAAACATTCAGTACTTC
length: 15; D: TRBD1; V: TRBV7-2; J: TRBJ2-1; size: -; CDR3: CASSPLRQGANEQFF; DNA: TGTGCCAGCAGTCCACTAAGGCAGGGGGCAAATGAGCAGTTCTTC
length: 16; D: -; V: TRBV5-6; J: TRBJ1-5; size: few; CDR3: CASSLGAGGAGQPQHF; DNA: TGTGCCAGCAGCTTGGGCGCTGGAGGGGCGGGTCAGCCCCAGCATTTT
length: 15; D: TRBD1; V: TRBV20-1; J: TRBJ1-5; size: -; CDR3: CSASSDRGGNQPQHF; DNA: TGCAGTGCTTCCTCGGACAGGGGAGGCAATCAGCCCCAGCATTTT
length: 11; D: -; V: TRBV7-8; J: TRBJ2-1; size: many; CDR3: CASSLFDEQFF; DNA: TGTGCCAGCAGCTTGTTCGATGAGCAGTTCTTC
length: 15; D: -; V: TRBV7-9; J: TRBJ2-1; size: many; CDR3: CASSLELVSYNEQFF; DNA: TGTGCCAGCAGCTTGGAACTAGTTTCCTACAATGAGCAGTTCTTC
length: 12; D: -; V: TRBV7-3; J: TRBJ2-1; size: -; CDR3: CASSLIEGPPFF; DNA: TGTGCCAGCAGCTTAATAGAGGGCCCTCCGTTCTTC
length: 14; D: TRBD2; V: TRBV28; J: TRBJ2-2; size: few; CDR3: CASSLGGRAGELFF; DNA: TGTGCCAGCAGTTTGGGCGGGAGAGCCGGGGAGCTGTTTTTT
length: 16; D: -; V: TRBV3-1; J: TRBJ1-1; size: few; CDR3: CASSLTPSGVRTEAFF; DNA: TGTGCCAGCAGCCTCACCCCTTCAGGGGTACGAACTGAAGCTTTCTTT
length: 15; D: -; V: TRBV7-8; J: TRBJ2-2; size: -; CDR3: CASSLRRGLTGELFF; DNA: TGTGCCAGCAGCTTAAGGCGTGGGTTGACCGGGGAGCTGTTTTTT
length: 13; D: -; V: TRBV12-3/TRBV12-4; J: TRBJ1-2; size: many; CDR3: CASSFLGSGGYTF; DNA: TGTGCCAGCAGTTTTTTAGGGTCCGGTGGCTACACCTTC
length: 14; D: TRBD2; V: TRBV20-1; J: TRBJ2-1; size: -; CDR3: CSALRPTSVNEQFF; DNA: TGCAGTGCTCTTAGGCCGACTAGCGTTAATGAGCAGTTCTTC
length: 17; D: -; V: TRBV9; J: TRBJ1-3; size: -; CDR3: CASSVGGISGFGNTIYF; DNA: TGTGCCAGCAGCGTGGGGGGCATAAGCGGGTTTGGAAACACCATATATTTT
length: 14; D: -; V: TRBV20-1; J: TRBJ1-1; size: -; CDR3: CSASETRGNTEAFF; DNA: TGCAGTGCTAGTGAGACTCGAGGGAACACTGAAGCTTTCTTT
length: 14; D: -; V: TRBV20-1; J: TRBJ2-3; size: -; CDR3: CSARDLLLADTQYF; DNA: TGCAGTGCTAGAGATCTTCTTTTGGCAGATACGCAGTATTTT
length: 12; D: -; V: TRBV6-1; J: TRBJ1-2; size: few; CDR3: CASSPPDGGYTF; DNA: TGTGCCAGCAGTCCCCCAGACGGTGGCTACACCTTC
length: 12; D: -; V: TRBV28; J: TRBJ2-2; size: many; CDR3: CASSYGNGELFF; DNA: TGTGCCAGCAGTTACGGTAACGGGGAGCTGTTTTTT
length: 15; D: -; V: TRBV10-3; J: TRBJ1-4; size: -; CDR3: CAISESGGPNEKLFF; DNA: TGTGCCATCAGTGAGTCGGGAGGACCTAATGAAAAACTGTTTTTT
length: 12; D: -; V: TRBV29-1; J: TRBJ1-4; size: -; CDR3: CSVGRPSEKLFF; DNA: TGCAGCGTGGGGAGGCCTAGTGAAAAACTGTTTTTT
length: 13; D: -; V: TRBV29-1; J: TRBJ1-1; size: -; CDR3: CSVGVGMNTEAFF; DNA: TGCAGCGTTGGAGTTGGGATGAACACTGAAGCTTTCTTT
length: 12; D: TRBD1; V: TRBV18; J: TRBJ2-2; size: -; CDR3: CASSRDSRELFF; DNA: TGTGCCAGCTCACGGGACAGCCGGGAGCTGTTTTTT